This TCR beta chain was identified in a study of blood T cell repertoires in COVID-19. Looking at the study overall: Some COVID-19 samples were acute and others convalescent; all came from the United States, Italy and Spain.

Authors' methods: Reference gene primer amplification in the assay estimated nucleated cell counts. Method: immunoSEQ multiplex PCR; TCRdb's copy keeps in-frame clones and lacks some. From that table come the V and J calls and clone size; the DNA was used to work out D and trimming. The profile shows roughly 100,000 clones, approximately 83% of them singletons. Germline values: CDR1 MNHEY, CDR2 SVGAGI. The V end was cut by 2 bases, the J end by 5 bases, with 18 bases between. The CDR3 spans 16 residues. This sequence joins TRBV6-5 and TRBJ1-1; possibly TRBD1 for D (5 bases). This receptor was obtained from a man aged 45-65 years with acute or convalescent COVID-19. Sequenced input: peripheral blood. This CDR3 is CASSYGLSRRGTEAFF. The CDR3 bases are TGTGCCAGCAGTTACGGGCTTTCGAGGCGGGGGACTGAAGCTTTCTTT.